This is a list of T cell receptor beta chains from one sample in a study of shared clonotypes between healthy human individuals. Clones were sequenced by immunoSEQ multiplex PCR, and TCRdb holds only the in-frame ones, with some missing. The sample lists about 2.4 million clones, 80% to 95% occurring once. Material: naive CD4+ T cells from PBMCs. All receptors come from a young man in good health. Some clones in this sample may be carry-over from other donors' samples. CDR3s include the opening cysteine and the closing phenylalanine or tryptophan. A D gene is named only where the DNA matches it firmly. Some rows have no size entry. The others give once, few or many, or a class for an expanded clone.

V: TRBV10-2
length: 16
J: TRBJ2-7
D: -
size: once
DNA: TGCGCCAGCAGTGAGCCCCCACAGGGTCTCTCCTACGAGCAGTACTTC
CDR3: CASSEPPQGLSYEQYF

V: TRBV6-1
length: 15
J: TRBJ1-5
D: -
size: -
DNA: TGTGCCAGCAGTGTAGTTGGGGGGAGCAATCAGCCCCAGCATTTT
CDR3: CASSVVGGSNQPQHF

V: TRBV7-9
length: 12
J: TRBJ2-7
D: -
size: -
DNA: TGTGCCATGCTGGCCCAAGGGTACGAGCAGTACTTC
CDR3: CAMLAQGYEQYF

V: TRBV7-8
length: 14
J: TRBJ1-3
D: -
size: once
DNA: TGTGCCAGCAGCTTAGGGACCACTGGAAACACCATATATTTT
CDR3: CASSLGTTGNTIYF

V: TRBV28
length: 16
J: TRBJ2-3
D: TRBD2
size: -
DNA: TGTGCCAGCAGTTTCCGTCGGCTAGCGGGTTTAGATACGCAGTATTTT
CDR3: CASSFRRLAGLDTQYF

V: TRBV27
length: 17
J: TRBJ2-7
D: TRBD2
size: -
DNA: TGTGCCAGCAGTTTGGGATATAGCGGGAGGTCCTCCTACGAGCAGTACTTC
CDR3: CASSLGYSGRSSYEQYF

V: TRBV4-3
length: 14
J: TRBJ2-1
D: TRBD2
size: -
DNA: TGCGCCAGCGAATCGGCTAGCGGGAGGAATGAGCAGTTCTTC
CDR3: CASESASGRNEQFF

V: TRBV6-6
length: 15
J: TRBJ2-1
D: TRBD2
size: -
DNA: TGTGCCAGCAGAGGGGGACTAGCGGGCGAGAATGAGCAGTTCTTC
CDR3: CASRGGLAGENEQFF

V: TRBV5-1
length: 17
J: TRBJ2-7
D: TRBD2
size: -
DNA: TGCGCCAGCAGCACCGCCCCGGCAGCGGGATTTCCCTACGAGCAGTACTTC
CDR3: CASSTAPAAGFPYEQYF

V: TRBV5-1
length: 15
J: TRBJ2-1
D: -
size: -
DNA: TGCGCCAGCAGCTTAGGTACTTCATCCTACAATGAGCAGTTCTTC
CDR3: CASSLGTSSYNEQFF

V: TRBV7-2
length: 12
J: TRBJ2-3
D: TRBD2
size: -
DNA: TGTGCCCGCCGGGAGGCGGGCGATACGCAGTATTTT
CDR3: CARREAGDTQYF

V: TRBV4-1
length: 20
J: TRBJ2-2
D: TRBD2
size: once
DNA: TGCGCCAGCAGCCAAGGGGTGGGGGTGGCTAGCGGGCCCAACACCGGGGAGCTGTTTTTT
CDR3: CASSQGVGVASGPNTGELFF

V: TRBV2
length: 13
J: TRBJ1-1
D: -
size: -
DNA: TGTGCCAGCAGCCAAAGTGTGAACACTGAAGCTTTCTTT
CDR3: CASSQSVNTEAFF

V: TRBV5-4
length: 17
J: TRBJ2-6
D: TRBD1
size: -
DNA: TGTGCCAGCAGTCCCGGGACAGGGGTCACTGGGGCCAACGTCCTGACTTTC
CDR3: CASSPGTGVTGANVLTF

V: TRBV29-1
length: 14
J: TRBJ2-7
D: TRBD1
size: -
DNA: TGCAGCGTTGGAGAGGAGACAGGGTTCAACGAGCAGTACTTC
CDR3: CSVGEETGFNEQYF

V: TRBV28
length: 12
J: TRBJ2-5
D: -
size: -
DNA: TGTGCCAGCACGTGGTCTGGAGAGACCCAGTACTTC
CDR3: CASTWSGETQYF

V: TRBV4-3
length: 14
J: TRBJ1-2
D: -
size: -
DNA: TGCGCCAGCAGCCAAGCTGGCCGGAGCTATGGCTACACCTTC
CDR3: CASSQAGRSYGYTF

V: TRBV25-1
length: 14
J: TRBJ2-2
D: -
size: -
DNA: TGTGCCAGCAGTCTGGGGACGAACACCGGGGAGCTGTTTTTT
CDR3: CASSLGTNTGELFF

V: TRBV6-6
length: 16
J: TRBJ2-2
D: -
size: -
DNA: TGTGCCAGCAGTTACTCGAAGGGGGGAGGCACCGGGGAGCTGTTTTTT
CDR3: CASSYSKGGGTGELFF

V: TRBV11-3
length: 13
J: TRBJ2-4
D: TRBD1
size: -
DNA: TGTGCCAGCAGCTTAGATCTGGACAGGGGGCGGTACTTC
CDR3: CASSLDLDRGRYF

V: TRBV7-2
length: 14
J: TRBJ2-1
D: -
size: -
DNA: TGTGCCAGCAGCCTTAGCGGGACAGGAAATGAGCAGTTCTTC
CDR3: CASSLSGTGNEQFF

V: TRBV7-2
length: 15
J: TRBJ2-1
D: TRBD2
size: -
DNA: TGTGCCAGCAGCCGTAGCGGGAGCGGTGACAATGAGCAGTTCTTC
CDR3: CASSRSGSGDNEQFF

V: TRBV7-2
length: 19
J: TRBJ2-3
D: TRBD1
size: -
DNA: TGTGCCAGCAGCTCAGGAACCTACCACAGGGGAATAAGCACAGATACGCAGTATTTT
CDR3: CASSSGTYHRGISTDTQYF

V: TRBV27
length: 12
J: TRBJ1-1
D: -
size: -
DNA: TGTGCCAGCAGTTTTCGGGGGGGCGAAGCTTTCTTT
CDR3: CASSFRGGEAFF

V: TRBV18
length: 15
J: TRBJ2-5
D: -
size: -
DNA: TGTGCCAGCTCACCATATTCCGGCCCCGAAGAGACCCAGTACTTC
CDR3: CASSPYSGPEETQYF

V: TRBV28
length: 18
J: TRBJ2-7
D: TRBD2
size: -
DNA: TGTGCCAGCAGGGGCAGGGGGCTGGGACTAGCGAATTCCTACGAGCAGTACTTC
CDR3: CASRGRGLGLANSYEQYF

V: TRBV6-1
length: 14
J: TRBJ1-1
D: TRBD1
size: once
DNA: TGTGCCAGCAGTGGCACAGGGGGCGGGATTGAAGCTTTCTTT
CDR3: CASSGTGGGIEAFF

V: TRBV9
length: 14
J: TRBJ2-1
D: TRBD2
size: -
DNA: TGTGCCAGCAGCGTAGATGGCGGGAGGAATGAGCAGTTCTTC
CDR3: CASSVDGGRNEQFF

V: TRBV30
length: 12
J: TRBJ1-2
D: -
size: -
DNA: TGTGCCTGGAGTGTAACCACGGCTGGCTACACCTTC
CDR3: CAWSVTTAGYTF

V: TRBV9
length: 16
J: TRBJ2-1
D: -
size: -
DNA: TGTGCCAGCAGCGTAGATTCCTGGAGGGATTACAATGAGCAGTTCTTC
CDR3: CASSVDSWRDYNEQFF

V: TRBV28
length: 14
J: TRBJ1-3
D: -
size: -
DNA: TGTGCCAGCAGTTCAAGGCCCTCTGGAAACACCATATATTTT
CDR3: CASSSRPSGNTIYF

V: TRBV5-1
length: 16
J: TRBJ1-1
D: TRBD1
size: -
DNA: TGCGCCAGCAGCCCTCCTCGGACAGGGGGTAACACTGAAGCTTTCTTT
CDR3: CASSPPRTGGNTEAFF

V: TRBV4-1
length: 14
J: TRBJ2-2
D: -
size: -
DNA: TGCGCCAGCAGCGCGCATAAAGGGCCAGGGGAGCTGTTTTTT
CDR3: CASSAHKGPGELFF

V: TRBV14
length: 15
J: TRBJ2-7
D: TRBD1
size: -
DNA: TGTGCCAGCAGCCAAACGGGACAGGGCGTTGGCGAGCAGTACTTC
CDR3: CASSQTGQGVGEQYF

V: TRBV7-9
length: 15
J: TRBJ2-7
D: TRBD1
size: -
DNA: TGTGCCAGCAGCCCTTCGGGACAGTCAAATTCCGAGCAGTACTTC
CDR3: CASSPSGQSNSEQYF

V: TRBV27
length: 14
J: TRBJ2-3
D: TRBD1
size: -
DNA: TGTGCCAGCAGTTTAAGGGACAGGGTTTATACGCAGTATTTT
CDR3: CASSLRDRVYTQYF

V: TRBV9
length: 13
J: TRBJ2-3
D: -
size: -
DNA: TGTGCCAGCAGCGTAGATCCTAGAGATACGCAGTATTTT
CDR3: CASSVDPRDTQYF

V: TRBV21-1
length: 17
J: TRBJ2-6
D: -
size: -
DNA: TGTGCCAGCAGCAAAGCGGGCACTCAGACTGGGGCCAACGTCCTGACTTTC
CDR3: CASSKAGTQTGANVLTF

V: TRBV7-2
length: 15
J: TRBJ2-7
D: TRBD1
size: -
DNA: TGTGCCAGCAGCTCTTGGACAGGGGGACGCTACGAGCAGTACTTC
CDR3: CASSSWTGGRYEQYF

V: TRBV5-1
length: 15
J: TRBJ2-7
D: -
size: -
DNA: TGCGCCAGCAGCTTAGAGGCTAGCGAGTGGTACGAGCAGTACTTC
CDR3: CASSLEASEWYEQYF

V: TRBV6-6
length: 15
J: TRBJ2-7
D: TRBD1
size: -
DNA: TGTGCCAGCAGTTACTCGACAGGGGGTTGGGACGAGCAGTACTTC
CDR3: CASSYSTGGWDEQYF

V: TRBV18
length: 14
J: TRBJ2-3
D: TRBD2
size: -
DNA: TGTGCCAGCTCGCTAGCGGGGCGCACAGATACGCAGTATTTT
CDR3: CASSLAGRTDTQYF

V: TRBV10-3
length: 16
J: TRBJ2-7
D: TRBD2
size: -
DNA: TGTGCCATCAGTGAGACTGAAGCGGGAGGGACCTACGAGCAGTACTTC
CDR3: CAISETEAGGTYEQYF

V: TRBV29-1
length: 15
J: TRBJ2-7
D: TRBD2
size: once
DNA: TGCAGCGTTCTTAGCGGGAGGGCCCAATCGTACGAGCAGTACTTC
CDR3: CSVLSGRAQSYEQYF

V: TRBV6-1
length: 14
J: TRBJ2-7
D: -
size: -
DNA: TGTGCCAGCAGTGAGCCGGGCAGTACCTACGAGCAGTACTTC
CDR3: CASSEPGSTYEQYF

V: TRBV10-1
length: 14
J: TRBJ2-4
D: TRBD2
size: -
DNA: TGCGCCAGCAGTGCGGGAGGAGGGAAAAACATTCAGTACTTC
CDR3: CASSAGGGKNIQYF

V: TRBV28
length: 12
J: TRBJ1-2
D: -
size: -
DNA: TGTGCCAGCAACGAAAGACAGGACGGCTACACCTTC
CDR3: CASNERQDGYTF

V: TRBV5-5
length: 17
J: TRBJ1-5
D: -
size: -
DNA: TGTGCCAGCAGCTTGGACGCTCGGAGGGGAAGCAATCAGCCCCAGCATTTT
CDR3: CASSLDARRGSNQPQHF

V: TRBV7-2
length: 14
J: TRBJ2-1
D: -
size: once
DNA: TGTGCCAGCAGCTTAGTAGGGGGCTACAATGAGCAGTTCTTC
CDR3: CASSLVGGYNEQFF

V: TRBV4-1
length: 14
J: TRBJ2-3
D: -
size: -
DNA: TGCGCCAGCAGCCAAGTAGCAAGCACAGATACGCAGTATTTT
CDR3: CASSQVASTDTQYF

V: TRBV4-3
length: 15
J: TRBJ2-3
D: TRBD1
size: -
DNA: TGCGCCAGCAGCCCAGGACAGGCAACCGCAGATACGCAGTATTTT
CDR3: CASSPGQATADTQYF

V: TRBV5-1
length: 14
J: TRBJ1-3
D: -
size: -
DNA: TGCGCCAGCAGCCCGGGGACCGCTGGAAACACCATATATTTT
CDR3: CASSPGTAGNTIYF

V: TRBV7-3
length: 14
J: TRBJ2-2
D: -
size: once
DNA: TGTGCCAGCACCCACGGGGGTATTGGCGGGGAGCTGTTTTTT
CDR3: CASTHGGIGGELFF

V: TRBV28
length: 15
J: TRBJ2-7
D: TRBD2
size: -
DNA: TGTGCCATCACGGCCCCCCGGGGGGGATCCTACGAGCAGTACTTC
CDR3: CAITAPRGGSYEQYF